This TCR beta chain was documented in a study of blood T cell repertoires in COVID-19. Across the whole study: The analysed material was cDNA or gDNA that came from T cells, B-cell-depleted T cells, or PBMCs.

Clinical history as reported by participants underpinned cohort assignment. J was trimmed by 8 bases and V by 6 bases; bases with no gene match: 8. This CDR3 spans 14 amino acids. Germline CDR1 and CDR2: KGHSH and LQKENI. Authors' analysis steps: Counts of nucleated cells, estimated from reference gene primer amplification, were obtained. The method was immunoSEQ multiplex PCR; TCRdb's version includes in-frame clones alone and lacks a portion of them. V, J and clone size are taken as reported in that table, and D and trimming were inferred from the DNA itself. The sample gives fewer than 300,000 clones, around 80% of which show up once; approximately 5% is in the top ten. The sample holds a few counts of this clone.

What was sequenced was PBMCs or T cells enriched from blood (not recorded which). This TCR was recovered from a man aged 35-49 years who had been exposed to COVID-19. V gene TRBV18 combines with J gene TRBJ1-4, with 8 positions matching TRBD1. The CDR3, as DNA: TGTGCCAGCTCGGGGGACAGGAATGGGGAAAAACTGTTTTTT. Residues: CASSGDRNGEKLFF.